Listed here are 29 T cell receptor beta chains from one sample, sequenced in a study of a mutant IDH1 vaccine in newly diagnosed glioma. Only in-frame clones appear in the TCRdb table, and some are missing; sequencing was by immunoSEQ multiplex PCR. The profile shows tens of thousands of clones, about 70% of them singletons. Antigen specificity for these receptors is unknown. Noted time point: week 11, during vaccination. Vaccine doses each comprised 300 ug of mutant IDH1 20-mer peptide, with topical imiquimod. Sequences were derived from peripheral blood mononuclear cells (PBMCs), sampled from a glioma patient whose treatment included an IDH1 peptide vaccine. The receptors shown here come from a man aged 18-30 years with glioma. Some clones in this sample may be carry-over from other donors' samples.

The genes are TRBV6-1 and TRBJ1-3; weak D call: TRBD1 (6 bases). The CDR3 loop spans 16 amino acids. V was cut by 3 bases and J by 2 bases, with 14 bases left in between. From germline, CDR1 is MNHNS and CDR2 SASEGT. The CDR3 spells CASSETDRPAGNTIYF. Written as DNA, the CDR3 is TGTGCCAGCAGTGAGACCGACAGGCCAGCTGGAAACACCATATATTTT.

This clone has just a few counts. The V and J genes are TRBV19 and TRBJ1-2; TRBD1 matches at 12 bases. Germline assignment: CDR1 LNHDA and CDR2 SQIVND (reference sequence). J lost 4 bases, V lost 3 bases, and 3 bases had no gene match. The CDR3 covers 15 residues. The CDR3 nucleotides are TGTGCCAGTAGTATGGGACAGGGGGCTGGCTATGGCTACACCTTC. This gives the protein CASSMGQGAGYGYTF.

This clone was counted once. This chain connects TRBV5-4 to TRBJ1-2; D gene ambiguous. Deletions cut 0 bases from V and 8 bases from J, with 11 bases between. Germline V gene lookup returns CDR1 SGHNT and CDR2 YYREEE (reference sequence). This CDR3 is built from 13 residues. The CDR3, as DNA: TGTGCCAGCAGCTTGGGCCAGTCCCCGGGCTACACCTTC. It encodes CASSLGQSPGYTF.

This chain uses TRBV19 with TRBJ2-2; a weak D match, TRBD1 (6 bases). V lost 5 bases and J lost 6, with 16 bases in between. CDR1 is LNHDA, CDR2 SQIVND, per germline (reference sequence). This CDR3 contains 15 residues. The CDR3 coding sequence is TGTGCCAGTAGTCTCTACTCAGGGGCGTCCGGGGAGCTGTTTTTT. Translated: CASSLYSGASGELFF.

By proportion, this clone is medium-sized (0.01 to 0.1%). The genes are TRBV4-3 and TRBJ1-5; weak D call: TRBD1 (6 bases). V lost 0 bases to trimming and J lost 2 bases, with 8 bases between them. Germline V gives CDR1 LGHNA, CDR2 YSLEER. The CDR3 length is 15 residues. The CDR3 DNA is TGCGCCAGCAGCCAAGAGGACAGCCGCAATCAGCCCCAGCATTTT. Encoded protein: CASSQEDSRNQPQHF.

This clone is termed medium-sized. J is TRBJ1-1 and V is TRBV15; no reliable D call. CDR1 is LNHNV and CDR2 is YYDKDF in the germline V gene (reference sequence). V was pared by 0 bases and J by 5 bases, with 7 bases between. The CDR3 covers 13 residues. The CDR3 nucleotides read TGTGCCACCAGCAGAGAGGTGGGGACTGAAGCTTTCTTT. It translates to CATSREVGTEAFF. The complete variable domain, with remaining parts taken from reference TRBV15 and TRBJ1-1, reads DAMVIQNPRYQVTQFGKPVTLSCSQTLNHNVMYWYQQKSSQAPKLLFHYYDKDFNNEADTPDNFQSRRPNTSFCFLDIRSPGLGDTAMYLCATSREVGTEAFFGQGTRLTVV.

This clone was found once. The chain employs TRBV5-6 and TRBJ1-2, with a possible D match to TRBD1 (5 bases). The V gene's germline CDR1 is SGHDT and CDR2 YYEEEE. Trimming shortened V by 1 base and J by 7 bases, and 14 bases separated the two germline ends. This CDR3 contains 14 residues. The CDR3 nucleotides read TGTGCCAGCAGCTTGAGTCGCTCGGGGGTTGGCTACACCTTC. This sequence encodes CASSLSRSGVGYTF.

The V call is TRBV7-2, the J call TRBJ1-3; a weak D match, TRBD1 (5 bases). Per germline, CDR1 SGHTA and CDR2 FQGNSA. Trimming pared 5 bases from V and 1 base from J, leaving 15 bases between. CDR3 length: 16 amino acids. CDR3 region: CASSPQTVSSGNTIYF. The CDR3 nucleotides read TGTGCCAGCAGCCCCCAGACAGTATCATCTGGAAACACCATATATTTT. Looking up the rest from reference TRBV7-2 and TRBJ1-3 gives the full variable domain: GAGVSQSPSNKVTEKGKDVELRCDPISGHTALYWYRQSLGQGLEFLIYFQGNSAPDKSGLPSDRFSAERTGGSVSTLTIQRTQQEDSAVYLCASSPQTVSSGNTIYFGEGSWLTVV.

This rearrangement joins TRBV11-2 to TRBJ1-1, with D uncertain. Per the germline V gene, CDR1 is SGHAT and CDR2 is FQNNGV. This CDR3 region has 12 residues. The germline V and J ends were trimmed by 2 bases and 6 bases, with 7 bases remaining between them. The chain's CDR3 is CASSLPEPEAFF. In nucleotides, the CDR3 is TGTGCCAGCAGCTTACCGGAGCCTGAAGCTTTCTTT.

A few counts support this clone. The chain carries TRBV4-3 and TRBJ1-3; D gene ambiguous. CDR1 is LGHNA, CDR2 YSLEER, per germline. Trimming pared 2 bases from V and 2 bases from J, leaving 10 bases between. The CDR3 extends over 15 amino acids. DNA for the CDR3: TGCGCCAGCAGCCAAACCGCCGACACTGGAAACACCATATATTTT. It specifies CASSQTADTGNTIYF.

In its sample, this clone was seen once. The V call is TRBV27, the J call TRBJ2-1; D perhaps matches TRBD1 (6 bases). Trimming stripped 5 bases from V and 0 bases from J, with 14 bases between. The CDR3 has 16 residues. The germline CDR1 and CDR2 sequences are MNHEY and SMNVEV (reference sequence). The CDR3 sequence: CASSPGDLGSYNEQFF. Here the CDR3 DNA reads TGTGCCAGCAGTCCAGGGGACCTCGGCTCCTACAATGAGCAGTTCTTC.

The chain links TRBV30 to TRBJ1-5; D possibly corresponds to TRBD1 (5 bases). The CDR3 is 13 residues long. Trimming removed 2 bases at V and 5 bases at J, with 10 bases between. Germline-derived CDR1 and CDR2 are GTSNPN and SVGIG (reference sequence). For the CDR3, the DNA is TGTGCCTGGAGTTGGGACGTCGATCAGCCCCAGCATTTT. Residues: CAWSWDVDQPQHF.

The V gene is TRBV5-4, the J gene TRBJ1-2; TRBD1 might be the D (6 bases). This CDR3 has 15 residues. V gave up 1 base and J gave up 8 bases, with 18 bases separating them. CDR1 SGHNT and CDR2 YYREEE come from the germline V gene (reference sequence). The CDR3 region has the DNA TGTGCCAGCAGCTTGTTGCACAGGGAGTCCTCGGGCTACACCTTC. Translation gives CASSLLHRESSGYTF.

The V and J genes are TRBV5-1 and TRBJ1-2, with D possibly being TRBD1 (6 bases). Germline V gene lookup returns CDR1 SGHRS and CDR2 YFSETQ. V lost 7 bases, J lost 2 bases, and 15 bases lay in between. CDR3 length: 14 residues. The CDR3 region has the DNA TGCGCCAGCGGCCCGGACAGCACCAACTATGGCTACACCTTC. Translation gives CASGPDSTNYGYTF.

The chain couples TRBV7-9 to TRBJ2-7; 10 bases are shared with TRBD1. The ends lost 9 bases at V and 2 bases at J; junction bases unmatched: 7. The CDR3 runs to 14 residues. CDR1 and CDR2 from the germline V gene are SEHNR and FQNEAQ (reference sequence). The CDR3 loop is CASYSGTGAYEQYF. DNA of the CDR3: TGTGCCAGTTATTCCGGGACAGGGGCCTACGAGCAGTACTTC.

This chain links TRBV6-5 with TRBJ2-3; TRBD1 aligns across 8 bases. V gave up 6 bases and J gave up 4 bases; unmatched junction bases: 9. From germline, CDR1 is MNHEY and CDR2 SVGAGI. This CDR3 contains 15 residues. CDR3: CASRLAGGWADTQYF. In DNA, the CDR3 is TGTGCCAGCAGATTAGCAGGGGGCTGGGCAGATACGCAGTATTTT.

The rearrangement uses TRBV18 and TRBJ1-3; TRBD1 is a possible D gene (5 bases). This CDR3 has 16 residues. Germline CDR1 and CDR2: KGHSH and LQKENI. Trimming cost V 0 bases and J 4 bases, with 13 bases left between them. CDR3 DNA: TGTGCCAGCTCACCACCTGGGGGAAAAAGGGGAAACACCATATATTTT. Translation gives CASSPPGGKRGNTIYF.

This clone was seen just once. The V gene is TRBV9, the J gene TRBJ1-6; a weak D match, TRBD1 (5 bases). Germline V gene lookup returns CDR1 SGDLS and CDR2 YYNGEE. The V and J ends lost 0 bases and 10 bases respectively, with 14 bases between them. This CDR3 is 15 amino acids long. The DNA of the CDR3 is TGTGCCAGCAGCGTAGAAGGGACGCTAGGGTCACCCCTCCACTTT. Protein product: CASSVEGTLGSPLHF.

V and J are TRBV5-1 and TRBJ2-5; D remains unclear. V dropped 5 bases and J dropped 5 bases, with 7 bases sitting between them. The CDR3 runs 11 residues. Germline values: CDR1 SGHRS, CDR2 YFSETQ. The CDR3 is CASSYSETQYF. CDR3 DNA sequence: TGCGCCAGCAGTTATTCGGAGACCCAGTACTTC.

This rearrangement joins TRBV7-2 to TRBJ1-2; unclear D gene. Germline V lookup: CDR1 SGHTA, CDR2 FQGNSA. The CDR3 runs 12 residues. V was cut by 1 base and J by 11 bases, with 11 bases left in between. In DNA, the CDR3 is TGTGCCAGCAGCTTAGGGGGAAGGGTTTACACCTTC. The encoded protein is CASSLGGRVYTF.

The J gene is TRBJ1-1, the V gene TRBV30; weak D call: TRBD1 (6 bases). Trimming stripped 0 bases from V and 0 bases from J, with 17 bases between. Looked up from germline, CDR1 is GTSNPN and CDR2 is SVGIG (reference sequence). CDR3 length: 17 residues. The chain's CDR3 is CAWSVPRTGLMNTEAFF. CDR3 coding DNA: TGTGCCTGGAGTGTACCCCGAACAGGGCTGATGAACACTGAAGCTTTCTTT. Complete variable domain (other parts from reference TRBV30 and TRBJ1-1): SQTIHQWPATLVQPVGSPLSLECTVEGTSNPNLYWYRQAAGRGLQLLFYSVGIGQISSEVPQNLSASRPQDRQFILSSKKLLLSDSGFYLCAWSVPRTGLMNTEAFFGQGTRLTVV.

The chain uses TRBV4-1 and TRBJ2-1; perhaps TRBD2 as D (7 bases). CDR3 length: 16 residues. Trimming took off 4 bases at V and 9 bases at J, with 22 bases between the two ends. Germline assignment: CDR1 MGHRA and CDR2 YSYEKL. The CDR3: CASSLPRGDIKPEQFF. CDR3 bases: TGCGCCAGCAGCCTTCCCCGGGGGGACATCAAACCTGAGCAGTTCTTC.

The chain carries TRBV18 and TRBJ2-1; no firm D call. Per germline, CDR1 KGHSH and CDR2 LQKENI. CDR3 length equals 13 residues. V was trimmed by 3 bases and J by 6 bases, leaving 9 bases between them. In DNA form, the CDR3 reads TGTGCCAGCTCACCGATCAACGCCAATGAGCAGTTCTTC. Amino acids: CASSPINANEQFF.

The chain couples TRBV30 to TRBJ2-2, with D unclear. CDR3 size: 13 residues. The germline V and J ends were trimmed by 0 bases and 6 bases, with 8 bases remaining between them. Looked up from germline, CDR1 is GTSNPN and CDR2 is SVGIG (reference sequence). The chain's CDR3 is CAWSVRAAGELFF. In DNA, the CDR3 is TGTGCCTGGAGTGTAAGGGCGGCCGGGGAGCTGTTTTTT.

This clone was counted a single time. The V and J genes are TRBV27 and TRBJ1-2; D is possibly TRBD1 (6 bases). Germline assignment: CDR1 MNHEY and CDR2 SMNVEV (reference sequence). CDR3 length: 14 residues. Trimming took off 5 bases at V and 3 bases at J, with 13 bases between the two ends. CDR3 residues: CASSPTGNYYGYTF. CDR3 DNA: TGTGCCAGCAGTCCCACAGGGAACTACTATGGCTACACCTTC.

The genes are TRBV18 and TRBJ1-2; 7 bases are a match to TRBD1. The junction had 6 bases not matched to a gene; V was cut back by 2 bases and J by 3 bases. Germline V CDR1 and CDR2: KGHSH, LQKENI. This CDR3 has 15 amino acids. CDR3 amino acids: CASSPTAGGDYGYTF. DNA of the CDR3: TGTGCCAGCTCACCAACGGCAGGGGGGGACTATGGCTACACCTTC.

The CDR3 nucleotides are TGTGCCAGCAGCTTATGGGAGGCAGGCCAGCCCCAGCATTTT. Translated: CASSLWEAGQPQHF. The gene calls are TRBV7-2 and TRBJ1-5, with D hard to call. Per germline, CDR1 SGHTA and CDR2 FQGNSA. The CDR3 extends over 14 amino acids. V lost 2 bases and J 7 bases, leaving 12 bases between the germline ends.

The chain uses TRBV7-2 and TRBJ2-7, with 9 bases fitting TRBD1. This CDR3 has 15 residues. Germline values: CDR1 SGHTA, CDR2 FQGNSA. J was trimmed by 0 bases and V by 6 bases; bases with no gene match: 6. CDR3 region: CASRIQGAGSYEQYF. As DNA, the CDR3 is TGTGCCAGCAGAATACAGGGGGCGGGCTCCTACGAGCAGTACTTC.

The chain recombines TRBV10-3 with TRBJ2-3; 10 bases fit TRBD2. Germline trimming cut 5 bases from V and 2 bases from J; bases unmatched to any gene: 1. The CDR3 spans 14 residues. The germline gives CDR1 ENHRY, CDR2 SYGVKD. The CDR3 DNA is TGTGCCATCAGTCTAGCGGGAGTCACAGATACGCAGTATTTT. Protein product: CAISLAGVTDTQYF.